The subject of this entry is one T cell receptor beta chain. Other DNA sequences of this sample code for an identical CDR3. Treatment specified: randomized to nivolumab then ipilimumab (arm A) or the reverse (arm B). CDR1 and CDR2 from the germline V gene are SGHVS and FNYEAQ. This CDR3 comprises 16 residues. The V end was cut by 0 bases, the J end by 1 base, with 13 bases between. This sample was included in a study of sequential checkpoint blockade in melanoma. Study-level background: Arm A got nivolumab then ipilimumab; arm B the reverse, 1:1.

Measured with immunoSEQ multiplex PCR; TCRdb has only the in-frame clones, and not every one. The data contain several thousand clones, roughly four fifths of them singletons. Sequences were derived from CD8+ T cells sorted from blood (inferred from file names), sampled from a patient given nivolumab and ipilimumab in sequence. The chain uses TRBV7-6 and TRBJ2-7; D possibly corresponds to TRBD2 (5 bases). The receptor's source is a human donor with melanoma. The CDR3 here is CASSLALAGESYEQYF. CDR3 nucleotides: TGTGCCAGCAGCTTAGCTCTAGCAGGAGAATCCTACGAGCAGTACTTC.